The present T cell receptor (beta chain) was sequenced within a study of shared clonotypes between healthy human individuals. Naive CD8 cells, CD45RO-negative and positively selected for CCR7, excluded terminally differentiated effector memory CD45RA+ cells. Trimming cost V 5 bases and J 7 bases, with 13 bases left between them. The CDR3 has 13 amino acids. Germline V CDR1 and CDR2: SGHVS, FNYEAQ. Sequencing was performed with immunoSEQ multiplex PCR; in TCRdb, only in-frame clones are kept and a portion is missing. This sample has roughly 770,000 clones, with just over 95% found just once. The chain couples TRBV7-6 to TRBJ2-3, with D possibly being TRBD2 (5 bases). This TCR derives from a young man in good health. Sequencing input: naive CD8+ T cells sorted from blood. The CDR3 spells CASSPAEGNTQYF. The CDR3, as DNA: TGTGCCAGCAGCCCCGCCGAGGGAAATACGCAGTATTTT.